This TCR beta chain was sequenced during a study of blood T cells in healthy people across ages. Using a J-beta primer mix together with a sample-barcoded 5' primer, a second PCR was run for about 6 to 11 cycles. TCRdb used MiXCR to reprocess the 5' RACE reads, holding one entry per CDR3 protein. The data show 450,000 to 700,000 distinct CDR3 sequences, 27% seen once. Per sample, no less than 6 micrograms of total RNA were extracted. The CDR3 spans 15 residues. The V gene's germline CDR1 is DFQATT and CDR2 SNEGSKA (reference sequence). The V gene end was trimmed by 5 bases and the J gene end by 2 bases; junction bases not matched to a gene: 9. This clonotype was seen a few times. What it binds is not known. Findings of the study overall: Reliance upon unsorted PBMCs precluded definitive naive versus antigen-experienced comparison. Investigators treated diversity estimates from one million T cells as underestimates.

The V gene is TRBV20-1, the J gene TRBJ1-5; 7 nucleotides match TRBD1. This TCR was sampled from a woman between 70 and 85 years old in good health. Sequenced input: blood. CDR3 protein: CSAGDRVGGNQPQHF. In DNA, the CDR3 is TGCAGTGCTGGCGACAGGGTCGGTGGCAATCAGCCCCAGCATTTT.